The sequence of this T cell receptor beta chain was determined in a study of T cells in Graves' hyperthyroidism and ophthalmopathy. Study-level points and caveats: Before onset, by a median of about six months, the model predicted ophthalmopathy.

PBMCs were sourced from less than 12 ml fresh peripheral blood. Concerning this clonotype: As yet, its antigen is unknown.

Trimming at V came to 1 base and at J to 1 base, leaving 6 bases not matched to a gene. The CDR3 length is 17 residues. CDR1 SGHVS and CDR2 FNYEAQ come from the germline V gene. TCR beta CDR3 region amplification was performed from RNA transcripts. The TCR CDR3 was amplified in a first-round RT-PCR using the HTBI primer set. Using its own MiXCR run on the multiplex PCR reads, TCRdb lists one record per CDR3 protein. The sample consists of about 740,000 distinct CDR3 sequences, less than 15% of them appearing once. The receptor's source is a woman aged 18-29 years with Graves' hyperthyroidism. The material sequenced was blood. This chain connects TRBV7-6 to TRBJ2-5, with 10 bases identical to TRBD2. This chain's CDR3 is CASSLVPSGSGQETQYF. The DNA of the CDR3 is TGTGCCAGCAGCTTAGTGCCTAGCGGGAGTGGCCAAGAGACCCAGTACTTC.